This TCR beta chain stems from a study of low-dose radiotherapy and immunotherapy resistance in tumors. CDR1 is DFQATT and CDR2 is SNEGSKA in the germline V gene (reference sequence). CDR3 length: 14 residues. The trim removed 2 bases at V and 7 bases at J, leaving 8 bases unmatched. This clonotype was detected ten times or more. Noted time point: before trial treatment. Administered to the donors were nivolumab, ipilimumab, aspirin, low-dose cyclophosphamide and low-dose radiotherapy. First-strand cDNA used TRAV- and TRBV-specific primers, covering alpha and beta chains. PCR amplification of the TCRs was performed with Phusion for 20 to 25 PCR cycles, and it relied on a constant-region primer together with a V-primer adapter. In vitro transcription amplified the mRNA that had been isolated. TCRdb re-called the reads with MiXCR, one entry per CDR3 protein. Altogether 65,000 to 90,000 distinct CDR3 sequences are present, approximately 20% being singletons, with the ten largest covering approximately 6%.

This rearrangement joins TRBV20-1 to TRBJ1-2, with 9 bases fitting TRBD1. This TCR was sampled from a male donor with prostate cancer. The input for sequencing was PBMCs, taken before treatment. This CDR3 is CSARKTGQGSGYTF. The DNA of the CDR3 is TGCAGTGCTAGAAAAACGGGACAGGGCTCTGGCTACACCTTC.